Listed below are T cell receptor beta chains from one sample, sequenced in a study of OX40 agonist ivuxolimab in advanced cancers. Here immunoSEQ multiplex PCR was the method, and the copy in TCRdb shows in-frame clones only, minus some. The sample has 65,000 to 90,000 clones; 91% are singletons. Sequenced here: CD4+ or CD8+ T cells sorted from blood, sampled in a trial of the OX40 agonist ivuxolimab. These receptors were taken from an adult with an advanced solid tumor such as melanoma, head and neck, liver or kidney cancer. Each CDR3 is given with its conserved first and last residue. D genes are given only for firm matches. A row's size may be missing; if present it is once, few, many or a size class.

V	J	size	D	DNA	CDR3
TRBV4-1	TRBJ1-1	-	TRBD1	TGCGCCAGCAGCCAAGGTGACAGGGTTGGGAACACTGAAGCTTTCTTT	CASSQGDRVGNTEAFF
TRBV30	TRBJ1-1	few	-	TGTGCCTGTAGCGATGGCCTTCGGACTGAAGCTTTCTTT	CACSDGLRTEAFF
TRBV30	TRBJ1-2	-	TRBD1	TGTGCCTGGGAACTGGGACAGGGGTACGGCTACACCTTC	CAWELGQGYGYTF
TRBV27	TRBJ2-1	-	TRBD2	TGTGCCAGCAAACGGGCGGGGGGCCACAATGAGCAGTTCTTC	CASKRAGGHNEQFF
TRBV30	TRBJ1-1	-	-	TGTGCCTGGATTGGGCCCATGGCTTTCGCTTTCTTT	CAWIGPMAFAFF
TRBV30	TRBJ2-1	-	TRBD2	TGTGCCTGGAGTGGCCTAGCGGGAGGCAATGAGCAGTTCTTC	CAWSGLAGGNEQFF
TRBV30	TRBJ1-1	-	-	TGTGCCTGGAGTTTGAACACTGAAGCTTTCTTT	CAWSLNTEAFF
TRBV7-3	TRBJ2-2	-	TRBD2	TGTGCCAGCAGCTCCCGGGACTACCCCACCGGGGAGCTGTTTTTT	CASSSRDYPTGELFF
TRBV27	TRBJ2-1	once	TRBD2	TGTGCCAGCAGTCACGGGGGGGACCCCTACAATGAGCAGTTCTTC	CASSHGGDPYNEQFF
TRBV5-4	TRBJ2-3	-	-	TGTGCCAGCAGCATAGGGGCGGGAAGGACAGAAGATACGCAGTATTTT	CASSIGAGRTEDTQYF
TRBV5-6	TRBJ2-1	-	TRBD2	TGTGCCAGCAGCTTCTCTAGCGGAGTCTACAATGAGCAGTTCTTC	CASSFSSGVYNEQFF